This T cell receptor (beta chain) is drawn from a study of blood T cells in healthy people across ages. Individuals who donated were healthy Caucasians from Russia aged roughly 6 to 100. With a J-beta primer mix and a sample-barcoded 5' primer, a second PCR ran about 6 to 11 cycles. TCRdb reprocessed the 5' RACE reads via MiXCR and lists one record per CDR3 protein. Of roughly 1.6 million distinct CDR3 sequences detected, about 31% appear once; the ten largest clones hold around 11%. The study, taken as a whole, reports: Per-million-T-cell TCR beta diversity fell roughly linearly with age. Comparison with aged donors showed that long-lived donors had more naive CD4+ cells and higher diversity. Diversity of TCR beta correlated strongly with naive T cell percentage.

This clonotype turned up a few times. Its antigen is currently unknown. Germline V lookup: CDR1 DFQATT, CDR2 SNEGSKA (reference sequence). The CDR3 runs to 14 residues. V was cut by 2 bases and J by 7 bases, with 15 bases left in between. Sequencing was performed on blood. V gene TRBV20-1 combines with J gene TRBJ2-1; a weak D match, TRBD1 (6 bases). The receptor comes from a woman in her 30s in good health. In nucleotides, the CDR3 is TGCAGTGCTAGAAGGGCAGGGGAAGGAAATGAGCAGTTCTTC. Its translation is CSARRAGEGNEQFF.